Listed here is a single T cell receptor beta chain. Its antigen is not identified. The sample is drawn from a study of OX40 agonist ivuxolimab in advanced cancers. In the study overall: One patient with hepatocellular carcinoma and two with cutaneous melanoma, three in all, had partial responses. Whole-study results and caveats: Clones of CD4+ and CD8+ blood T cells grew by week 6 at doses of 0.1 to 3.0 mg/kg.

Method: immunoSEQ multiplex PCR; TCRdb's copy keeps in-frame clones and lacks some. Here the sample spans 78,000 or so clones, approximately 84% being singletons. V lost 0 bases and J lost 2, with 11 bases in between. Germline CDR1 is MNHEY and CDR2 is SVGAGI. The CDR3 spans 15 residues. This TCR was recovered from an adult with an advanced solid tumor such as melanoma, head and neck, liver or kidney cancer. The sample here was CD4+ or CD8+ T cells sorted from blood, taken in a trial of the OX40 agonist ivuxolimab. The chain couples TRBV6-5 to TRBJ2-7; D remains ambiguous. The CDR3 DNA is TGTGCCAGCAGTTACTCGGACGGATTAACCTACGAGCAGTACTTC. Translation gives CASSYSDGLTYEQYF.